This T cell receptor (beta chain) was found in a study of T cell responses to AZD1222 COVID-19 vaccine. General study findings and limits: Most donors were white British and more were female, and clonal diversity was possibly underestimated. Dominant CD4 TCR responses targeted spike regions 160-218 and 743-854. Sampling that yielded the repertoires occurred only after the peak T cell response.

The V end was cut by 2 bases, the J end by 8 bases, with 6 bases between. CDR1 is MNHEY and CDR2 is SVGAGI in the germline V gene. CDR3 length: 11 residues. Concerning this clone itself: Its antigen is not identified. The sample has other DNA sequences that encode this CDR3 too.

The data were produced by immunoSEQ multiplex PCR, yet TCRdb's version contains in-frame clones alone and is incomplete. The repertoire includes more than 150,000 clones, roughly 92% of them detected once, and about 0.64% sits in the top ten. The sequence was collected from an adult in good health. The sequenced sample was peripheral blood, obtained on day 0 of AZD1222 vaccination. The J gene is TRBJ1-1, the V gene TRBV6-5; D is perhaps TRBD1 (5 bases). The CDR3 DNA is TGTGCCAGCAGTTACGGGGGGGAAGCTTTCTTT. This encodes CASSYGGEAFF.